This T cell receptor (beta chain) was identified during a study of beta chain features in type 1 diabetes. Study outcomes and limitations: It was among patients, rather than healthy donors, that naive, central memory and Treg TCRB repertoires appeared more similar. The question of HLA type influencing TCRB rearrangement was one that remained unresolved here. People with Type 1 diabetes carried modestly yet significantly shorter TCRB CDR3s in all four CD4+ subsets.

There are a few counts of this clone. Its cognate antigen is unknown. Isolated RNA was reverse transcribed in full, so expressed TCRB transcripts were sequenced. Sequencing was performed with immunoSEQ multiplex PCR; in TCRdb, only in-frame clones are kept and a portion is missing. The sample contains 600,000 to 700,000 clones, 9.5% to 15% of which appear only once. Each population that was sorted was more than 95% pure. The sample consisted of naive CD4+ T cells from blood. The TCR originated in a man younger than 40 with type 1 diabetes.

The CDR3 spells CASTLGQGGYGYTF. In DNA form, the CDR3 reads TGTGCCAGCACCCTAGGACAGGGAGGCTATGGCTACACCTTC. This chain uses TRBV6-5 with TRBJ1-2, with 8 nucleotides matching TRBD1. Germline V gene sequence: CDR1 MNHEY, CDR2 SVGAGI. With V trimmed by 7 bases and J by 4 bases, 8 bases remained unmatched. This CDR3 has 14 amino acids.